The T cell receptor (beta chain) described here comes from a study of blood T cell repertoires in COVID-19. Study-wide context: From T cells, B-cell-depleted T cells, or PBMCs came the material, which was cDNA or gDNA.

The CDR3 runs 12 residues. Trimming took 8 bases from V and 7 from J; bases not matched to a gene: 5. The germline gives CDR1 SEHNR, CDR2 FQNEAQ (reference sequence). Participants were placed into cohorts based on the clinical history they reported. The assay was immunoSEQ multiplex PCR, and TCRdb's table has in-frame clones only and misses some. The table has approximately 320,000 clones, roughly 90% seen once. The specimen sequenced was PBMCs or T cells enriched from blood (not recorded which). The sequence came from a young woman who had recovered from COVID-19. The J gene is TRBJ1-1, the V gene TRBV7-9, with 9 bases identical to TRBD1. The CDR3, as DNA: TGTGCCAGCTGGACAGGGGTGAGTGAAGCTTTCTTT. Its translation: CASWTGVSEAFF.